The present entry profiles one T cell receptor (beta chain) with its context. The target antigen is unknown. The donors, healthy Caucasians from Russia, were aged roughly 6 to 100. A sample-barcoded 5' primer and a J-beta primer mix were used in a second PCR of roughly 7 to 12 cycles. MiXCR, run by TCRdb on the 5' RACE reads, gives a single entry per CDR3 protein. The sample shows hundreds of thousands of distinct CDR3 sequences, approximately 40% of them seen only once. The sample is drawn from a study of blood T cells in healthy people across ages. Findings and limits, study-wide: Without sorted subsets, naive and antigen-experienced compartments could not be conclusively compared.

Sample: blood. The TCR sequence derives from a man older than 75 in good health.

The CDR3 nucleotides are TGTGCCAGCAGCCAACTAGCGGGCGCCCCCAAAACCCAGTACTTC. It is translated as CASSQLAGAPKTQYF. The chain is built from TRBV7-2 and TRBJ2-5, with 9 bases identical to TRBD2. The V gene end was trimmed by 5 bases and the J gene end by 8 bases; junction bases not matched to a gene: 12. The CDR3 is made up of 15 amino acids. The germline CDR1 and CDR2 sequences are SGHTA and FQGNSA.